A selection of T cell receptor beta chains follows, all from one sample in a study of shared clonotypes between healthy human individuals. Sequenced by immunoSEQ multiplex PCR; TCRdb stores in-frame clones only, minus some. Of over 400,000 clones listed, around 96% were seen once; the top ten hold 0.05% to 0.08%. The sequenced material came from naive CD4+ T cells sorted from blood. These TCRs come from a woman in her twenties or thirties in good health. CDR3s leave out the opening cysteine and the closing phenylalanine or tryptophan.

j_call	v_call	cdr3_aa
TRBJ1-1	TRBV5-4	ASSFGRHVSEAF
TRBJ2-7	TRBV7-9	ASTLRAGGTYEQY
TRBJ2-2	TRBV28	ASTGPEGTGELF
TRBJ2-7	TRBV27	ASSLAGGPYEQY
TRBJ2-7	TRBV7-9	ASSPRLASYEQY
TRBJ2-6	TRBV4-1	ASSAHLGDSHTISGANVLT
TRBJ2-7	TRBV5-1	ASSTTSGSFRSNEQY
TRBJ2-2	TRBV10-1	ASSESGGLAANTGELF
TRBJ1-1	TRBV6-1	ASSTQGGTEAF
TRBJ2-5	TRBV28	ASSASSKY
TRBJ2-7	TRBV10-1	ASSGNYGTGVDEQY
TRBJ1-3	TRBV19	ASSLGTGGALGNTIY
TRBJ2-3	TRBV7-9	ASSLNSGLGTDTQY
TRBJ1-1	TRBV5-1	ASSSGQGVGNTEAF
TRBJ1-5	TRBV6-4	ASSPTGGSNQPQH
TRBJ2-3	TRBV30	AWSPPSGLGTDTQY
TRBJ2-1	TRBV9	ASSRVAASYNEQF
TRBJ2-2	TRBV28	AATGSAGELF
TRBJ1-4	TRBV28	ASSLSGGWEKLF
TRBJ1-5	TRBV19	ASGGDRGYQPQH
TRBJ2-5	TRBV27	ASSLGTEGTQY
TRBJ2-5	TRBV27	ASSLIGARETQY
TRBJ2-1	TRBV27	ASSFPHRGRGDEQF
TRBJ2-2	TRBV7-9	ASSIPRQGGRRTNGELF
TRBJ1-2	TRBV29-1	SVEDRRPYGYT
TRBJ2-7	TRBV5-1	ASSLGSRSYEQY
TRBJ2-2	TRBV19	ASSIFGTGDTGELF
TRBJ1-5	TRBV28	ASSSLGEPQH
TRBJ1-1	TRBV6-1	ASQSGSGTEAF